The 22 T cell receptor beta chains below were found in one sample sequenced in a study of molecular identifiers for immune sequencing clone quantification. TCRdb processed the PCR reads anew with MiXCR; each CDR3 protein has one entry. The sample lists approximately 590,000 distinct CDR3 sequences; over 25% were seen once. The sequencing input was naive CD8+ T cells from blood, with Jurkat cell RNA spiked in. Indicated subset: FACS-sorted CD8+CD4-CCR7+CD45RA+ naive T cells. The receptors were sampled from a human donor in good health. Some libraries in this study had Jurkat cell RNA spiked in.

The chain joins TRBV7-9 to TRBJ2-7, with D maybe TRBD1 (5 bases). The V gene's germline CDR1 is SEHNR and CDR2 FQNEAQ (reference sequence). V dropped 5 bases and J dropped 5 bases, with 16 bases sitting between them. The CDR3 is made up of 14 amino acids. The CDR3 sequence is CASSTGTAPHEQYF. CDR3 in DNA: TGTGCCAGCAGCACAGGAACAGCGCCCCACGAGCAGTACTTC.

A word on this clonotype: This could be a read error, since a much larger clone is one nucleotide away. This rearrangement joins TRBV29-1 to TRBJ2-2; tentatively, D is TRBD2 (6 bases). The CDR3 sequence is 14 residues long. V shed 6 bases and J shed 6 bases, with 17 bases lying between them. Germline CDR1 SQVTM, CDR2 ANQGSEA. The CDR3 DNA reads TGCAGCGTCCGATACGAAACTAGCTCCGGGGAGCTGTTTTTT. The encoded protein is CSVRYETSSGELFF.

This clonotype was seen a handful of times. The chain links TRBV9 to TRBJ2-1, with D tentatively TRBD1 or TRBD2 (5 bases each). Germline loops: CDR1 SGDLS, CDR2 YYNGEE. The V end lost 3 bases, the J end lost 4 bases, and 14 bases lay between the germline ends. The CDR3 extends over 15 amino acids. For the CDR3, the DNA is TGTGCCAGCAGCGCTGGTGGGACGAGGTACAATGAGCAGTTCTTC. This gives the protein CASSAGGTRYNEQFF.

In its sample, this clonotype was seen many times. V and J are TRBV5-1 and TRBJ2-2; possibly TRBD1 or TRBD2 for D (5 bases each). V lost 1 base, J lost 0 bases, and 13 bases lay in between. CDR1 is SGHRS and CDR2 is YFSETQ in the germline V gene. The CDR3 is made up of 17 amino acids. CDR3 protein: CASSLYGWDANTGELFF. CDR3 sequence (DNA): TGCGCCAGCAGCTTGTATGGATGGGACGCGAACACCGGGGAGCTGTTTTTT.

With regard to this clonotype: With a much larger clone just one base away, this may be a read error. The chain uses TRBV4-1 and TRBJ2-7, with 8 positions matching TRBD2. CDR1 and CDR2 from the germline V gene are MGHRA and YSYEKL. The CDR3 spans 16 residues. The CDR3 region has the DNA TGCGCCTGCAGCCAAGTACTTGTTAGCGGGGATTACGAGCAGTACTTC. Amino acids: CACSQVLVSGDYEQYF.

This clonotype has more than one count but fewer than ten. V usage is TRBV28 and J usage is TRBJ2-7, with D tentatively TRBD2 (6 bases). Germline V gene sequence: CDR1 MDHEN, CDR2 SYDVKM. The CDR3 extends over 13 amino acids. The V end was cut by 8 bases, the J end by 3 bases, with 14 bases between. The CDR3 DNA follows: TGTGCCAGCGCAAGGGACTCTCACTACGAGCAGTACTTC. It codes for CASARDSHYEQYF. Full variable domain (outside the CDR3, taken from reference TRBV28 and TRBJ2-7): DVKVTQSSRYLVKRTGEKVFLECVQDMDHENMFWYRQDPGLGLRLIYFSYDVKMKEKGDIPEGYSVSREKKERFSLILESASTNQTSMYLCASARDSHYEQYFGPGTRLTVT.

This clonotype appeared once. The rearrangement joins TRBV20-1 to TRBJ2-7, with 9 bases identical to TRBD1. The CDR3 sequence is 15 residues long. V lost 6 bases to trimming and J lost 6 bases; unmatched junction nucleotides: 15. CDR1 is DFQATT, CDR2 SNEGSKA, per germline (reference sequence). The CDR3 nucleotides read TGCAGTGCCCCAAAACCGGGACAGGGAAACTTCGAGCAGTACTTC. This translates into CSAPKPGQGNFEQYF.

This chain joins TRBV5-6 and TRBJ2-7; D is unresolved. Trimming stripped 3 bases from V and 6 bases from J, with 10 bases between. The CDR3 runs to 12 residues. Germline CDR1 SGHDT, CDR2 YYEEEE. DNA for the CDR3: TGTGCCAGCAGCTCCGCGGCCCTCGAGCAGTACTTC. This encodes CASSSAALEQYF.

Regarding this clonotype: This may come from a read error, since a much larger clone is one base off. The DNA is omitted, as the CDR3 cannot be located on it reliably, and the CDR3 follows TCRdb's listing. CDR3 amino acids: CSVDRDTPKGAYGCTF. V usage is TRBV29-1 and J usage is TRBJ1-2; the DNA was not compared with TRBD1, the D call given in the table. The CDR3 adds up to 16 amino acids, both ends counted. CDR1 and CDR2 from the germline V gene are SQVTM and ANQGSEA.

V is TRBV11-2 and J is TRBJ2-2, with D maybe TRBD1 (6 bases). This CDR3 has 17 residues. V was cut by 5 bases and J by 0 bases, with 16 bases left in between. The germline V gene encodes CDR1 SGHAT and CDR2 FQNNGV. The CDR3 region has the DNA TGTGCCAGCAGCCCATTTATAGGACAGCCGAACACCGGGGAGCTGTTTTTT. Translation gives CASSPFIGQPNTGELFF.

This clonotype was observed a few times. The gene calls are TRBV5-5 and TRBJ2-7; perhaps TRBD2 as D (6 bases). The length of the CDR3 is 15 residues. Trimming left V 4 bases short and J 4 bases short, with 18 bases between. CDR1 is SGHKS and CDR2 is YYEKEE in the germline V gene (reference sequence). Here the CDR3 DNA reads TGTGCCAGCAGCCAACCCGAGGAGGGAGCGTACGAGCAGTACTTC. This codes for CASSQPEEGAYEQYF.

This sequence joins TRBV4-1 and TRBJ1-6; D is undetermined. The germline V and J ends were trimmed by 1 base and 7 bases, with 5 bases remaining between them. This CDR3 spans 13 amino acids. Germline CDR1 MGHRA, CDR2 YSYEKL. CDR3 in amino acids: CASSQGVNSPLHF. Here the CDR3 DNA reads TGCGCCAGCAGCCAAGGAGTAAATTCACCCCTCCACTTT.

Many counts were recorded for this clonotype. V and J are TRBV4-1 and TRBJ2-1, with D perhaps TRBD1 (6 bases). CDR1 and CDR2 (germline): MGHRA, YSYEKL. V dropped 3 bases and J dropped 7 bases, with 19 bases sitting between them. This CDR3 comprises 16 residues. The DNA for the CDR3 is TGCGCCAGCAGCCATGCCCGGGACAACAGGGTGAATGAGCAGTTCTTC. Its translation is CASSHARDNRVNEQFF.

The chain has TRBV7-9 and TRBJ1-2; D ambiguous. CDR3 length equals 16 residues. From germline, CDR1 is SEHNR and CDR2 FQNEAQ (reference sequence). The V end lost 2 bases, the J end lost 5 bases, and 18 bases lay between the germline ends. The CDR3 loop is CASSLSPSGVGYGYTF. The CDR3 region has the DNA TGTGCCAGCAGCTTATCCCCATCCGGGGTCGGATATGGCTACACCTTC.

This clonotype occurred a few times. As DNA, the CDR3 is TGTGCCAGCAGCCGCGCCCCGGACAGCTCCTACGAGCAGTACTTC. Residues: CASSRAPDSSYEQYF. The chain is built from TRBV7-3 and TRBJ2-7, with D maybe TRBD1 (6 bases). This CDR3 has 15 amino acids. The V gene lost 5 bases and the J gene lost 0 bases, with 14 bases spanning the gap. The V gene's germline CDR1 is SGHTA and CDR2 FQGTGA.

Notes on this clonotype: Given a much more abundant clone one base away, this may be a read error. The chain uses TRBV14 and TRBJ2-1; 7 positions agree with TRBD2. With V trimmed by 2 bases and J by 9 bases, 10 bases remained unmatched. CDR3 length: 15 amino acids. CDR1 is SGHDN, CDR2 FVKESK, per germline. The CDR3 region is CASSQPLGRGVEQFF. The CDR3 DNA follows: TGTGCCAGCAGCCAACCCCTGGGCCGGGGGGTTGAGCAGTTCTTC.

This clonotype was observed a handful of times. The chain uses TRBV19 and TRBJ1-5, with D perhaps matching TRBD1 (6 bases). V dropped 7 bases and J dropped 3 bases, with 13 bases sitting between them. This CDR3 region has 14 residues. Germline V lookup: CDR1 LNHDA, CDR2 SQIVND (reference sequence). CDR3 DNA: TGTGCCAGTAAAATGGGGGGGGCCAATCAGCCCCAGCATTTT. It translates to CASKMGGANQPQHF.

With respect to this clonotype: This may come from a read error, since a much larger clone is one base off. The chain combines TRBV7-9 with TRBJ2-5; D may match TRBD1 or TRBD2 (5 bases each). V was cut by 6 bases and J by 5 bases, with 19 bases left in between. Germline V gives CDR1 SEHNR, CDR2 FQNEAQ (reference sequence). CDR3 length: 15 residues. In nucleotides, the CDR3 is TGTGCCAGCAGTGGACCCCGGGACCGGCATGAGACCCAGTACTTC. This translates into CASSGPRDRHETQYF.

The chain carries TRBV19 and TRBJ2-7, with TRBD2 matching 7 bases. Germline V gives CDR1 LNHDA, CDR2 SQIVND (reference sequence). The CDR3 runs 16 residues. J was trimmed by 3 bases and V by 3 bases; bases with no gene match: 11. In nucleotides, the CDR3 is TGTGCCAGTAGTATCTCTCTTGCCGGCGGGGGCTACGAGCAGTACTTC. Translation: CASSISLAGGGYEQYF.

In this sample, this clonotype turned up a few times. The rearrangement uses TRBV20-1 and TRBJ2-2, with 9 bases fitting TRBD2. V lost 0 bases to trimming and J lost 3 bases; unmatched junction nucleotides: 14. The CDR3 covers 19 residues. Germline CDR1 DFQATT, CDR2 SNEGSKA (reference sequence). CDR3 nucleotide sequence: TGCAGTGCTAGAGATGTCGGCAGGAGCGGGAGGTTGTACACCGGGGAGCTGTTTTTT. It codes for CSARDVGRSGRLYTGELFF.

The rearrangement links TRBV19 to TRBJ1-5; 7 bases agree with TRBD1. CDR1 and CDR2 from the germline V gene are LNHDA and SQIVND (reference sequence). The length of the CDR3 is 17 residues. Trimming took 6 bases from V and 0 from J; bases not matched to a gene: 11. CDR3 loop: CASRKGDRAYSNQPQHF. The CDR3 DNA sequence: TGTGCCAGTAGGAAAGGAGACAGGGCCTATAGCAATCAGCCCCAGCATTTT.

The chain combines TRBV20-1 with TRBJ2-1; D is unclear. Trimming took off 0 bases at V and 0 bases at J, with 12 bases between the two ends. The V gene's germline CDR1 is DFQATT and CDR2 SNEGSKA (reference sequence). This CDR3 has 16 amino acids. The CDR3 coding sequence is TGCAGTGCTAGAGATCTTCTGCTTAGCTCCTACAATGAGCAGTTCTTC. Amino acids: CSARDLLLSSYNEQFF.